These T cell receptor beta chains were read from a single sample in a study of T-cell reconstitution after alpha-beta-depleted transplantation in children. TCRdb re-called the PCR reads with MiXCR, one entry per CDR3 protein. The table has more than 150,000 distinct CDR3 sequences, just over 14% seen once. The sequenced sample was PBMCs from the stem cell graft donor, obtained from the stem cell graft. The receptors shown here come from a human donor who donated a stem cell graft to a child with acute lymphoblastic leukemia. Each CDR3 is given with its conserved first and last residue. A D gene is named only where the DNA matches it firmly. Expanded clones are given a class, and other clones once, few, many or no size at all.

clone_size | j_call | d_call | v_call | cdr3_nt | cdr3_aa
many | TRBJ1-3 | - | TRBV27 | TGTGCCAGCAGTTTATGGGCAGGAGGAAACTCTGGAAACACCATATATTTT | CASSLWAGGNSGNTIYF
few | TRBJ1-1 | - | TRBV20-1 | TGCAGTGCTCGGGGGGCCCCAGCTTTCTTT | CSARGAPAFF
many | TRBJ2-3 | - | TRBV20-1 | TGCAGTGCTATGGGGGAGCGGAGAGATACGCAGTATTTT | CSAMGERRDTQYF
many | TRBJ2-4 | - | TRBV7-9 | TGTGCCAGCAGCTTGACGGGGGCAGCAAAAAACATTCAGTACTTC | CASSLTGAAKNIQYF
- | TRBJ1-1 | - | TRBV20-1 | TGCAGTGCTAGAGATTGGGACACTGAAGCTTTCTTT | CSARDWDTEAFF
many | TRBJ2-3 | - | TRBV12-3/TRBV12-4 | TGTGCCAGCAGTTTGGGAGTTTGGGATACGCAGTATTTT | CASSLGVWDTQYF
many | TRBJ2-7 | - | TRBV5-1 | TGCGCCAGCAGCTTGGATTGGCGCGAGCAGTACTTC | CASSLDWREQYF
many | TRBJ1-1 | - | TRBV3-1 | TGTGCCAGCAGCCAACAACTTGACGGGAACACTGAAGCTTTCTTT | CASSQQLDGNTEAFF
many | TRBJ2-1 | - | TRBV12-3/TRBV12-4 | TGTGCCAGCAGTTTTCACAGGCCCAATGAGCAGTTCTTC | CASSFHRPNEQFF
many | TRBJ2-2 | - | TRBV12-3/TRBV12-4 | TGTGCCAGCAGTCGGGGTTCACGGACCGGGGAGCTGTTTTTT | CASSRGSRTGELFF
many | TRBJ1-4 | TRBD1 | TRBV5-1 | TGCGCCAGCAGCTCCTCCGGGACAGGGGTGGAAAAACTGTTTTTT | CASSSSGTGVEKLFF
- | TRBJ2-1 | TRBD2 | TRBV27 | TGTGCCAGCAGTTTATCTTCTAGCGGGAACTACAATGAGCAGTTCTTC | CASSLSSSGNYNEQFF
many | TRBJ2-1 | TRBD2 | TRBV7-6 | TGTGCCAGCAGCTTAAGCCTAGCGGGGAATGAGCAGTTCTTC | CASSLSLAGNEQFF
- | TRBJ2-1 | TRBD1 | TRBV5-1 | TGCGCCAGCAGCTTGGCAGTCGGGACAGGGGAGGGAGGTGAGCAGTTCTTC | CASSLAVGTGEGGEQFF
many | TRBJ1-5 | - | TRBV7-9 | TGTGCCAGCAGCTTAGAGAGCGATCAGCCCCAGCATTTT | CASSLESDQPQHF
many | TRBJ2-1 | - | TRBV20-1 | TGCAGTGCCCCAGGGGCGCCTGACTCCTACAATGAGCAGTTCTTC | CSAPGAPDSYNEQFF
many | TRBJ2-3 | - | TRBV7-9 | TGTGCCAGCAGCTTGCCGGGGGCCCTCACAGATACGCAGTATTTT | CASSLPGALTDTQYF
- | TRBJ2-2 | - | TRBV7-2 | TGTGCCAGCAGCTTAGCGATCGGAGGGAGCGGGGAGCTGTTTTTT | CASSLAIGGSGELFF
many | TRBJ2-7 | TRBD2 | TRBV5-1 | TGCGCCAGCAGCTGGGGACTAGCGGCCTACGAGCAGTACTTC | CASSWGLAAYEQYF
many | TRBJ2-1 | - | TRBV7-9 | TGTGCCAGCAGCTTAGGGATCGCCCCCCAGTTGCAGTTCTTC | CASSLGIAPQLQFF
many | TRBJ1-3 | - | TRBV7-6 | TGTGCCAGCACACCTCAGGAGTACGGAAACACCATATATTTT | CASTPQEYGNTIYF
many | TRBJ2-4 | - | TRBV9 | TGTGCCAGCAGCGTAGATCTAGCCAAAAACATTCAGTACTTC | CASSVDLAKNIQYF
many | TRBJ2-7 | TRBD2 | TRBV6-4 | TGTGCCAGCAGGGTATCAGGGACTAGCGTCATCTACGAGCAGTACTTC | CASRVSGTSVIYEQYF